Shown below are 29 T cell receptor beta chains from a single sample sequenced in a study of blood T cell repertoires in COVID-19. Only in-frame clones appear in the TCRdb table, and some are missing; sequencing was by immunoSEQ multiplex PCR. The repertoire includes fewer than 150,000 clones, roughly 86% of them detected once, and 15% to 20% sits in the top ten. Sequenced: peripheral blood. These receptors came from a woman aged 45-65 years who had recovered from COVID-19.

The rearrangement uses TRBV11-2 and TRBJ2-1, with TRBD2 matching 7 bases. The CDR3 has 15 residues. The germline CDR1 and CDR2 sequences are SGHAT and FQNNGV. V trimming: 5 bases; J trimming: 4 bases; junction bases outside the gene matches: 8. The CDR3 region is CASSVRGSFYNEQFF. The CDR3 region has the DNA TGTGCCAGCAGCGTGCGGGGGTCCTTTTACAATGAGCAGTTCTTC. The variable domain in full, with the rest retrieved from reference TRBV11-2 and TRBJ2-1, is EAGVAQSPRYKIIEKRQSVAFWCNPISGHATLYWYQQILGQGPKLLIQFQNNGVVDDSQLPKDRFSAERLKGVDSTLKIQPAKLEDSAVYLCASSVRGSFYNEQFFGPGTRLTVL.

The chain employs TRBV5-1 and TRBJ2-3; no definite D call. Germline assignment: CDR1 SGHRS and CDR2 YFSETQ. V lost 4 bases to trimming and J lost 0 bases, with 18 bases between them. The length of the CDR3 is 17 residues. The CDR3 DNA is TGCGCCAGCAGCAACGGTAACAGCTTACCTAGCACAGATACGCAGTATTTT. As protein: CASSNGNSLPSTDTQYF.

The V gene is TRBV29-1, the J gene TRBJ2-5, with 11 bases identical to TRBD2. CDR3 size: 13 residues. Germline-derived CDR1 and CDR2 are SQVTM and ANQGSEA. Germline trimming cut 5 bases from V and 4 bases from J; bases unmatched to any gene: 3. DNA of the CDR3: TGCAGCGTTTTCGGACTAGCGGGAGAGACCCAGTACTTC. Translating it yields CSVFGLAGETQYF.

V is TRBV5-8 and J is TRBJ1-2, with D possibly TRBD1 on 6 matching bases. Germline-derived CDR1 and CDR2 are SGHTS and YDEGEE. V dropped 2 bases and J dropped 7 bases, with 18 bases sitting between them. The CDR3 is 15 residues long. CDR3 in amino acids: CASSFRQVGMRGYTF. In DNA, the CDR3 is TGTGCCAGCAGCTTCAGACAGGTTGGGATGCGTGGCTACACCTTC.

The V gene is TRBV5-8, the J gene TRBJ1-2, with D unresolved. The germline V and J ends were trimmed by 1 base and 5 bases, with 12 bases remaining between them. The CDR3 spans 14 residues. Per the germline V gene, CDR1 is SGHTS and CDR2 is YDEGEE. CDR3 region: CASSLSRGLYGYTF. The CDR3 DNA reads as TGTGCCAGCAGCTTGTCTCGGGGTTTATATGGCTACACCTTC.

This clone occurred a few times. The rearrangement links TRBV12-3 or TRBV12-4 to TRBJ1-1, with D unclear. CDR3 size: 13 residues. V was cut by 2 bases and J by 1 base, with 5 bases left in between. DNA of the CDR3: TGTGCCAGCAGTTTAACGGGGAACACTGAAGCTTTCTTT. It is translated as CASSLTGNTEAFF.

This clone was counted once. V usage is TRBV2 and J usage is TRBJ2-4, with TRBD1 identical over 9 bases. There are 14 residues in the CDR3. V lost 6 bases to trimming and J lost 8 bases; unmatched junction nucleotides: 8. CDR1 SNHLY and CDR2 FYNNEI come from the germline V gene. CDR3 sequence reads: CASSNRGQKDIQYF. The CDR3 coding sequence is TGTGCCAGCAGCAACAGGGGGCAGAAGGACATTCAGTACTTC. Full variable domain (outside the CDR3, taken from reference TRBV2 and TRBJ2-4): EPEVTQTPSHQVTQMGQEVILRCVPISNHLYFYWYRQILGQKVEFLVSFYNNEISEKSEIFDDQFSVERPDGSNFTLKIRSTKLEDSAMYFCASSNRGQKDIQYFGAGTRLSVL.

The rearrangement links TRBV2 to TRBJ1-1; 9 positions agree with TRBD1. Germline CDR1 is SNHLY and CDR2 is FYNNEI. The junction had 7 bases not matched to a gene; V was cut back by 5 bases and J by 3 bases. CDR3 length: 15 amino acids. The CDR3: CASSIYRQGDTEAFF. The DNA of the CDR3 is TGTGCCAGCAGTATATATAGACAGGGGGACACTGAAGCTTTCTTT.

The V and J genes are TRBV7-3 and TRBJ2-1; the match to TRBD2 covers 9 bases. CDR1 and CDR2 from the germline V gene are SGHTA and FQGTGA. This CDR3 has 15 amino acids. Germline trimming cut 5 bases from V and 0 bases from J; bases unmatched to any gene: 2. The CDR3, as DNA: TGTGCCAGCAGCCTACTAGCGGGCTCCTACAATGAGCAGTTCTTC. It codes for CASSLLAGSYNEQFF.

This sequence joins TRBV19 and TRBJ1-2, with D possibly TRBD1 on 6 matching bases. Germline lookup yields CDR1 LNHDA and CDR2 SQIVND (reference sequence). The CDR3 loop spans 14 amino acids. V was pared by 3 bases and J by 7 bases, with 15 bases between. The CDR3 sequence is CASSMGRGSSGYTF. CDR3 in DNA: TGTGCCAGTAGTATGGGGAGGGGGTCGTCTGGCTACACCTTC.

This chain links TRBV5-1 with TRBJ2-7; 10 bases line up with TRBD2. CDR3 length: 14 amino acids. CDR1 is SGHRS and CDR2 is YFSETQ in the germline V gene. With 1 base clipped from V and 2 bases from J, the junction kept 0 bases outside the gene matches. The CDR3 sequence: CASSLSGRAYEQYF. The CDR3 nucleotides read TGCGCCAGCAGCTTGAGCGGGAGGGCCTACGAGCAGTACTTC.

This chain links TRBV11-2 with TRBJ1-5, with a weak D call TRBD1 (5 bases). V was clipped by 0 bases and J by 4 bases, with 13 bases between them. Germline V gene sequence: CDR1 SGHAT, CDR2 FQNNGV. The CDR3 runs 16 residues. The CDR3 nucleotides read TGTGCCAGCAGCTTAGATAACGTGGAGGGGAATCAGCCCCAGCATTTT. It translates to CASSLDNVEGNQPQHF.

This CDR3 is CAWYRALGAGELFF. In DNA, the CDR3 is TGTGCCTGGTACAGGGCTCTTGGTGCCGGGGAGCTGTTTTTT. V usage is TRBV30 and J usage is TRBJ2-2; D possibly corresponds to TRBD1 (6 bases). Germline V gene data show CDR1 as GTSNPN and CDR2 as SVGIG (reference sequence). V was pared by 5 bases and J by 6 bases, with 16 bases between. The CDR3 contains 14 residues.

The J gene is TRBJ2-2, the V gene TRBV6-5, with D possibly being TRBD2 (5 bases). The CDR3 contains 13 residues. V lost 6 bases and J 10 bases, leaving 15 bases between the germline ends. Germline V gene data show CDR1 as MNHEY and CDR2 as SVGAGI. The CDR3 protein is CASRIQRREELFF. CDR3 nucleotides: TGTGCCAGCAGGATACAGCGGCGTGAGGAGCTGTTTTTT.

CDR3: CASSPTVEVRDEQYF. DNA for the CDR3: TGTGCCAGCAGCCCTACAGTGGAGGTACGGGACGAGCAGTACTTC. This chain connects TRBV7-4 to TRBJ2-7; a weak D match, TRBD2 (5 bases). V lost 5 bases and J 5 bases, leaving 19 bases between the germline ends. Germline V gives CDR1 SGHVT, CDR2 SQSDAQ. The CDR3 consists of 15 residues.

The chain joins TRBV7-5 to TRBJ2-7; the DNA was not compared with TRBD2, the D call given in the table. TRBV7-5 is a listed pseudogene. This CDR3 has 22 amino acids. In nucleotides, the CDR3 is TGTGCCAGAAGCCAAGTTAGGACCCCGGGGGGGCCCCTGAAGCTGAAATCCTACGAGCAGTACTTC. It yields the protein CARSQVRTPGGPLKLKSYEQYF.

The rearrangement uses TRBV7-3 and TRBJ2-1; 8 bases align to TRBD2. CDR3 length equals 15 residues. Germline CDR1 is SGHTA and CDR2 is FQGTGA. V lost 0 bases, J lost 8 bases, and 6 bases stayed unmatched. The CDR3 coding sequence is TGTGCCAGCAGCTTAACACGGGGGGGCCGTCATGAGCAGTTCTTC. Translation: CASSLTRGGRHEQFF.

V and J are TRBV7-9 and TRBJ2-7; a weak D match, TRBD2 (5 bases). Germline V lookup: CDR1 SEHNR, CDR2 FQNEAQ (reference sequence). This CDR3 comprises 14 residues. The V end lost 5 bases, the J end lost 7 bases, and 18 bases lay between the germline ends. The CDR3 region has the DNA TGTGCCAGCAGCGAGATGGGTGCGGGCGAAGAGCAGTACTTC. Protein product: CASSEMGAGEEQYF. Variable domain in full (rest from reference TRBV7-9 and TRBJ2-7): DTGVSQNPRHKITKRGQNVTFRCDPISEHNRLYWYRQTLGQGPEFLTYFQNEAQLEKSRLLSDRFSAERPKGSFSTLEIQRTEQGDSAMYLCASSEMGAGEEQYFGPGTRLTVT.

This rearrangement joins TRBV18 to TRBJ2-3; TRBD2 aligns across 10 bases. Looked up from germline, CDR1 is KGHSH and CDR2 is LQKENI. V gave up 0 bases and J gave up 10 bases; unmatched junction bases: 7. This CDR3 has 15 amino acids. CDR3 sequence reads: CASSPPRTSGESQYF. DNA for the CDR3: TGTGCCAGCTCACCACCGAGGACTAGCGGTGAATCGCAGTATTTT.

This clone was observed a single time. The chain is built from TRBV9 and TRBJ2-3; D is ambiguous. V was pared by 5 bases and J by 9 bases, with 10 bases between. Germline V gene data show CDR1 as SGDLS and CDR2 as YYNGEE. This CDR3 has 11 amino acids. CDR3 sequence (DNA): TGTGCCAGCAGTAATCAGGCGACGCAGTATTTT. Its protein is CASSNQATQYF.

This clone appeared a few times. This chain uses TRBV19 with TRBJ2-3; D is undetermined. The CDR3 runs to 13 residues. Trimming left V 5 bases short and J 4 bases short, with 10 bases between. Germline assignment: CDR1 LNHDA and CDR2 SQIVND (reference sequence). DNA of the CDR3: TGTGCCAGTAGTGAGTTGGCGGCAGATACGCAGTATTTT. Protein product: CASSELAADTQYF.

This sequence joins TRBV7-6 and TRBJ1-5; no clear D. CDR3 length: 13 amino acids. Germline CDR1 reads SGHVS; CDR2 reads FNYEAQ. The V gene lost 1 base and the J gene lost 5 bases, with 6 bases spanning the gap. CDR3 in DNA: TGTGCCAGCAGCTTAGTGAGGGATCAGCCCCAGCATTTT. This translates into CASSLVRDQPQHF.

The gene calls are TRBV28 and TRBJ1-4, with D maybe TRBD1 (5 bases). V lost 6 bases and J lost 11, with 16 bases in between. This CDR3 comprises 13 residues. CDR1 is MDHEN and CDR2 is SYDVKM in the germline V gene. The DNA of the CDR3 is TGTGCCAGCAGCCCGGGGGGTGTGTGGAAACTGTTTTTT. It is translated as CASSPGGVWKLFF.

The genes are TRBV2 and TRBJ1-1; D is possibly TRBD1 (5 bases). Germline V gene lookup returns CDR1 SNHLY and CDR2 FYNNEI. The V gene lost 3 bases and the J gene lost 7 bases, with 6 bases spanning the gap. The CDR3 is 11 amino acids. The CDR3 protein is CASSDTGEAFF. CDR3 bases: TGTGCCAGCAGTGACACAGGTGAAGCTTTCTTT. The full variable domain, its missing parts supplied by reference TRBV2 and TRBJ1-1, is EPEVTQTPSHQVTQMGQEVILRCVPISNHLYFYWYRQILGQKVEFLVSFYNNEISEKSEIFDDQFSVERPDGSNFTLKIRSTKLEDSAMYFCASSDTGEAFFGQGTRLTVV.

J is TRBJ2-6 and V is TRBV19; 8 bases are a match to TRBD1. Trimming took 6 bases from V and 0 from J; bases not matched to a gene: 10. The CDR3 loop spans 18 amino acids. Looked up from germline, CDR1 is LNHDA and CDR2 is SQIVND (reference sequence). The CDR3 region has the DNA TGTGCCAGTAGGACCGGACAGGGAGCTTACTCTGGGGCCAACGTCCTGACTTTC. Its translation is CASRTGQGAYSGANVLTF.

This chain connects TRBV7-9 to TRBJ1-2, with 10 bases aligning to TRBD1. From germline, CDR1 is SEHNR and CDR2 FQNEAQ (reference sequence). V dropped 5 bases and J dropped 5; count of bases not matched to a gene: 8. The CDR3 covers 15 residues. The DNA of the CDR3 is TGTGCCAGCAGCCCCTCCGGGACAGGGGCATATGGCTACACCTTC. Its translation is CASSPSGTGAYGYTF.

The chain carries TRBV11-2 and TRBJ2-5, with 8 bases lining up with TRBD2. Trimming at V came to 5 bases and at J to 4 bases, leaving 15 bases not matched to a gene. Germline V gene sequence: CDR1 SGHAT, CDR2 FQNNGV. This CDR3 region has 17 residues. The CDR3 DNA follows: TGTGCCAGCAGCCTAGGACTAGCCTTAATGATGGGAGAGACCCAGTACTTC. Amino acids: CASSLGLALMMGETQYF.

The chain has TRBV7-9 and TRBJ2-5, with TRBD1 as a possible D gene (6 bases). The germline V gene has CDR1 SEHNR and CDR2 FQNEAQ (reference sequence). This CDR3 spans 13 amino acids. The V end was cut by 4 bases, the J end by 5 bases, with 11 bases between. The CDR3 loop reads CASSYRDTETQYF. The CDR3 DNA sequence: TGTGCCAGCAGCTACAGGGACACTGAGACCCAGTACTTC.

This clone was observed a single time. The rearrangement joins TRBV30 to TRBJ2-5, with TRBD1 as a possible D gene (5 bases). The ends were cut back, 0 bases at V and 2 bases at J, with 10 bases in the middle. The germline V gene encodes CDR1 GTSNPN and CDR2 SVGIG (reference sequence). The CDR3 sequence is 14 residues long. The CDR3 loop reads CAWSVGAGQETQYF. CDR3 bases: TGTGCCTGGAGTGTAGGGGCAGGTCAAGAGACCCAGTACTTC.